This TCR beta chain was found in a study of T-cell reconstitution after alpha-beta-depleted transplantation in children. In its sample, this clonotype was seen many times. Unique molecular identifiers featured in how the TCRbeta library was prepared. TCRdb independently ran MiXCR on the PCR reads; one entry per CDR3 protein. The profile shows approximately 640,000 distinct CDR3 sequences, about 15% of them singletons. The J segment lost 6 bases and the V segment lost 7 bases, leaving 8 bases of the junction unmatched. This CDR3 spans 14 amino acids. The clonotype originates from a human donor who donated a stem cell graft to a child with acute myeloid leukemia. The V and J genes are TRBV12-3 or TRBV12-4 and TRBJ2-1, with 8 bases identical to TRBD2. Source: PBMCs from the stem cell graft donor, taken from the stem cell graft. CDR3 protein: CASKQSGGRNEQFF. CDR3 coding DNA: TGTGCCAGCAAGCAATCGGGGGGGCGCAATGAGCAGTTCTTC.